Presented here are 28 T cell receptor beta chains from one specimen sequenced in a study of early T cells in non-severe SARS-CoV-2 infection (dated by TCRdb to the early 2020s). The library was produced with 5' RACE. Sequencing was performed on a NextSeq 500. TCRdb reworked the public reads: Q25 trimming with fastp, MiXCR clone assembly, productive beta chains retained. Entries are consolidated by CDR3 protein sequence, retaining the most common genes and DNA. This sample holds 80,000 or so distinct CDR3 sequences; roughly 12% were observed only once. Around 11% of the sample is held by the ten biggest clonotypes. The sequencing here drew on whole blood, taken at baseline. Receptors were obtained from an adult who was a healthcare worker with PCR-confirmed SARS-CoV-2 infection or an uninfected control (not recorded which).

This clonotype was detected many times. This chain joins TRBV29-1 and TRBJ1-6; D is unresolved. In germline, CDR1 is SQVTM, CDR2 ANQGSEA. The CDR3 is 13 residues long. Trimming removed 6 bases from V and 16 bases from J, with 22 bases in between. CDR3 coding DNA: TGCAGCGTCGCCCACCCGGACGGCGGTGTTCTCCACTTT. Translated, it gives CSVAHPDGGVLHF.

This sequence joins TRBV18 and TRBJ1-1; no clear D. The V gene's germline CDR1 is KGHSH and CDR2 LQKENI. The CDR3 contains 17 residues. The ends were cut back, 3 bases at V and 2 bases at J, with 19 bases in the middle. The CDR3, as DNA: TGTGCCAGCTCACCTGGGCCCGCCGGCGGCCGAAACACTGAAGCTTTCTTT. Translating it yields CASSPGPAGGRNTEAFF.

This clonotype was seen ten or more times. V is TRBV10-3 and J is TRBJ2-1; D might be TRBD2 (6 bases). The CDR3 has 16 amino acids. V lost 2 bases, J lost 1 base, and 12 bases lay in between. Germline V gives CDR1 ENHRY, CDR2 SYGVKD. CDR3 loop: CAISETGEESYNEQFF. In DNA, the CDR3 is TGTGCCATCAGTGAGACCGGGGAGGAATCCTACAATGAGCAGTTCTTC.

The rearrangement links TRBV20-1 to TRBJ2-7, with D hard to call. Germline V gene lookup returns CDR1 DFQATT and CDR2 SNEGSKA (reference sequence). The length of the CDR3 is 13 residues. Trimming left V 5 bases short and J 6 bases short, with 17 bases between. The CDR3 sequence is CSARPERRSEQYF. CDR3 nucleotide sequence: TGCAGTGCTCGTCCGGAGCGTAGGTCCGAGCAGTACTTC.

The chain carries TRBV29-1 and TRBJ2-3; D possibly corresponds to TRBD2 (5 bases). Germline values: CDR1 SQVTM, CDR2 ANQGSEA. V was shortened by 1 base and J by 8 bases, with 13 bases between the two germline ends. The CDR3 consists of 13 residues. DNA for the CDR3: TGCAGCGTTGAAGTGAGCGGTGTAGGTACGCAGTATTTT. Residues: CSVEVSGVGTQYF.

The V gene is TRBV20-1, the J gene TRBJ1-1; a possible D gene is TRBD1 (5 bases). The germline V and J ends were trimmed by 8 bases and 3 bases, with 19 bases remaining between them. Germline CDR1 is DFQATT and CDR2 is SNEGSKA (reference sequence). This CDR3 has 14 amino acids. This chain's CDR3 is CSSPRGGGDTEAFF. CDR3 in DNA: TGCAGTTCCCCTCGCGGTGGGGGGGACACTGAAGCTTTCTTT.

In its sample, this clonotype was seen a few times. The chain is built from TRBV7-2 and TRBJ2-5; D ambiguous. The CDR3 spans 14 residues. V was clipped by 1 base and J by 5 bases, with 11 bases between them. In germline, CDR1 is SGHTA, CDR2 FQGNSA. The DNA of the CDR3 is TGTGCCAGCAGCTTAGGGATAGCTCGGGAGACCCAGTACTTC. Protein sequence: CASSLGIARETQYF.

This clonotype was observed many times. CDR3 sequence (DNA): TGTGCCAGCAGCTCAGGGACAGGGGTAGAAAAACTGTTTTTT. Protein sequence: CASSSGTGVEKLFF. The V call is TRBV7-2, the J call TRBJ1-4, with 10 bases that match TRBD1. The CDR3 extends over 14 amino acids. V dropped 4 bases and J dropped 8; count of bases not matched to a gene: 4. From germline, CDR1 is SGHTA and CDR2 FQGNSA. The variable domain in full, completed from reference TRBV7-2 and TRBJ1-4, reads GAGVSQSPSNKVTEKGKDVELRCDPISGHTALYWYRQSLGQGLEFLIYFQGNSAPDKSGLPSDRFSAERTGGSVSTLTIQRTQQEDSAVYLCASSSGTGVEKLFFGSGTQLSVL.

The sample holds many counts of this clonotype. The V call is TRBV7-9, the J call TRBJ1-4; TRBD1 might be the D (5 bases). Trimming pared 6 bases from V and 6 bases from J, leaving 11 bases between. The CDR3 has 13 residues. Germline V gene data show CDR1 as SEHNR and CDR2 as FQNEAQ (reference sequence). CDR3 nucleotide sequence: TGTGCCAGCAGAAGGGGACGGGATGAAAAACTGTTTTTT. Translating gives CASRRGRDEKLFF.

The rearrangement joins TRBV7-2 to TRBJ1-6; perhaps TRBD1 as D (5 bases). Germline V CDR1 and CDR2: SGHTA, FQGNSA. This CDR3 has 15 amino acids. Trimming stripped 5 bases from V and 12 bases from J, with 20 bases between. CDR3 region: CASSPGVAAGGPLHF. CDR3 DNA sequence: TGTGCCAGCAGCCCTGGGGTAGCGGCTGGGGGACCCCTCCACTTT.

This chain connects TRBV20-1 to TRBJ2-5, with a weak D call TRBD1 (6 bases). Between the trimmed V and J ends, which lost 6 bases and 4 bases, there was a span of 24 bases. The CDR3 runs to 16 residues. The germline gives CDR1 DFQATT, CDR2 SNEGSKA (reference sequence). The CDR3 coding sequence is TGCAGTGCACCACCCCACCCGGGGTCAGGGGTAGAGACCCAGTACTTC. This gives the protein CSAPPHPGSGVETQYF.

In this sample, this clonotype turned up many times. The rearrangement uses TRBV6-2 or TRBV6-3 and TRBJ1-5; 8 bases fit TRBD1. The CDR3 has 15 residues. With V trimmed by 6 bases and J by 7 bases, 11 bases remained unmatched. Per germline, CDR1 MNHEY and CDR2 SVGEGT. The CDR3 here is CASSTQGAGEQPQHF. DNA for the CDR3: TGTGCCAGCAGCACCCAGGGGGCGGGGGAACAGCCCCAGCATTTT.

This chain's CDR3 is CASRDTSQETQYF. CDR3 sequence (DNA): TGCGCCAGCAGGGACACTTCGCAAGAGACCCAGTACTTC. The chain joins TRBV10-2 to TRBJ2-5, with D possibly TRBD1 on 5 matching bases. Looked up from germline, CDR1 is WSHSY and CDR2 is SAAADI. The CDR3 length is 13 residues. Between the trimmed V and J ends, which lost 6 bases and 2 bases, there was a span of 10 bases.

The V call is TRBV11-2, the J call TRBJ2-1; the D gene is possibly TRBD1 (5 bases). The CDR3 sequence is 17 residues long. Trimming took 1 base from V and 7 from J, leaving 20 bases between them. CDR1 SGHAT and CDR2 FQNNGV come from the germline V gene. In DNA form, the CDR3 reads TGTGCCAGCAGCTTAGTAGGGGCCTATTGGGGTTTGAATGAGCAGTTCTTC. As protein: CASSLVGAYWGLNEQFF.

The J gene is TRBJ1-5, the V gene TRBV29-1; 10 bases match TRBD1. V was pared by 5 bases and J by 7 bases, with 5 bases of the junction left unmatched. From germline, CDR1 is SQVTM and CDR2 ANQGSEA. The CDR3 is 13 residues long. Written as DNA, the CDR3 is TGCAGCGTTAAGACAGGGGGCGGGCAGCCCCAGCATTTT. Its protein is CSVKTGGGQPQHF.

The rearrangement joins TRBV6-6 to TRBJ1-1; 7 bases match TRBD1. The junction had 7 bases not matched to a gene; V was cut back by 5 bases and J by 1 base. There are 15 residues in the CDR3. From germline, CDR1 is MNHNY and CDR2 SVGAGI (reference sequence). The CDR3 region has the DNA TGTGCCAGCAGTGTAAGACAGGGAGAGAACACTGAAGCTTTCTTT. This codes for CASSVRQGENTEAFF.

This clonotype was seen only a few times. The V and J genes are TRBV19 and TRBJ2-5; weak D call: TRBD1 (6 bases). Trimming took 2 bases from V and 1 from J, leaving 11 bases between them. CDR1 and CDR2 (germline): LNHDA, SQIVND (reference sequence). The CDR3 is made up of 15 amino acids. The CDR3 DNA follows: TGTGCCAGTAGTATAATCGGGACACCCCAAGAGACCCAGTACTTC. This gives the protein CASSIIGTPQETQYF. Full variable domain (outside the CDR3, taken from reference TRBV19 and TRBJ2-5): DGGITQSPKYLFRKEGQNVTLSCEQNLNHDAMYWYRQDPGQGLRLIYYSQIVNDFQKGDIAEGYSVSREKKESFPLTVTSAQKNPTAFYLCASSIIGTPQETQYFGPGTRLLVL.

This clonotype was seen only a few times. V is TRBV12-3 or TRBV12-4 and J is TRBJ1-6; D call uncertain. The CDR3 extends over 12 amino acids. V lost 7 bases to trimming and J lost 3 bases, with 4 bases between them. The CDR3 DNA reads TGTGCCAGCAAGATCTATAATTCACCCCTCCACTTT. It specifies CASKIYNSPLHF.

This clonotype was seen more than once but under ten times. The chain combines TRBV7-3 with TRBJ2-3; unclear D gene. The V end lost 2 bases, the J end lost 1 base, and 7 bases lay between the germline ends. The CDR3 is 14 residues long. Germline V gene data show CDR1 as SGHTA and CDR2 as FQGTGA. CDR3 bases: TGTGCCAGCAGCTTATCCTACCGCACAGATACGCAGTATTTT. Translation: CASSLSYRTDTQYF.

In this sample, this clonotype turned up many times. V and J are TRBV7-3 and TRBJ2-2, with D perhaps matching TRBD1 (6 bases). Germline assignment: CDR1 SGHTA and CDR2 FQGTGA. Trimming removed 4 bases from V and 2 bases from J, with 14 bases in between. The CDR3 is 16 residues long. CDR3 region: CASSSSGTHNTGELFF. In DNA form, the CDR3 reads TGTGCCAGCAGCTCCTCCGGGACACACAACACCGGGGAGCTGTTTTTT.

This clonotype has at least ten counts. The genes are TRBV7-2 and TRBJ2-1; D not resolved. The germline gives CDR1 SGHTA, CDR2 FQGNSA. Trimming took off 4 bases at V and 9 bases at J, with 10 bases between the two ends. This CDR3 is built from 12 residues. CDR3 region: CASSSLSSEQFF. The CDR3 coding sequence is TGTGCCAGCAGCTCCCTTAGTAGTGAGCAGTTCTTC.

This clonotype was observed a handful of times. The gene calls are TRBV15 and TRBJ1-1; a possible D gene is TRBD1 (5 bases). Between the trimmed V and J ends, which lost 0 bases and 2 bases, there was a span of 19 bases. The CDR3 loop spans 18 amino acids. From germline, CDR1 is LNHNV and CDR2 YYDKDF (reference sequence). The DNA for the CDR3 is TGTGCCACCAGCAGAGATCAGAGGAGGGGAGGCGGAAACACTGAAGCTTTCTTT. As protein: CATSRDQRRGGGNTEAFF.

This clonotype was picked up a small number of times. V gene TRBV18 combines with J gene TRBJ2-5; 10 bases align to TRBD1. Trimming took 4 bases from V and 4 from J; bases not matched to a gene: 6. CDR1 and CDR2 from the germline V gene are KGHSH and LQKENI. This CDR3 has 15 amino acids. This chain's CDR3 is CASSRRQGAAETQYF. The DNA of the CDR3 is TGTGCCAGCTCACGGAGACAGGGGGCTGCAGAGACCCAGTACTTC.

This chain connects TRBV11-2 to TRBJ2-5; tentatively, D is TRBD2 (5 bases). Trimming took off 2 bases at V and 6 bases at J, with 13 bases between the two ends. The V gene's germline CDR1 is SGHAT and CDR2 FQNNGV. This CDR3 region has 14 residues. CDR3 coding DNA: TGTGCCAGCAGCTTATGGGTTGGGGAGAAGACCCAGTACTTC. Translating it yields CASSLWVGEKTQYF.

This clonotype appeared once. This CDR3 is CASSYDSQNTEAFF. CDR3 sequence (DNA): TGTGCCAGCAGTTACGACAGCCAGAACACTGAAGCTTTCTTT. The rearrangement joins TRBV6-5 to TRBJ1-1, with D possibly being TRBD1 (5 bases). V shed 2 bases and J shed 1 base, with 8 bases lying between them. From germline, CDR1 is MNHEY and CDR2 SVGAGI. The CDR3 is 14 residues long.

This clonotype occurred many times. The CDR3 bases are TGTGCCAGTTCACAGGGCCCGTACTCGAACACCGGGGAGCTGTTTTTT. It specifies CASSQGPYSNTGELFF. This sequence joins TRBV19 and TRBJ2-2; the D gene is possibly TRBD1 (6 bases). The germline V gene encodes CDR1 LNHDA and CDR2 SQIVND (reference sequence). The CDR3 contains 16 residues. Trimming shortened V by 8 bases and J by 0 bases, and 16 bases separated the two germline ends.

The V and J genes are TRBV10-3 and TRBJ1-1; D gene uncertain. The CDR3 has 15 amino acids. Germline CDR1 reads ENHRY; CDR2 reads SYGVKD. Between the trimmed V and J ends, which lost 2 bases and 2 bases, there was a span of 12 bases. CDR3 protein: CAISERAVSNTEAFF. In DNA form, the CDR3 reads TGTGCCATCAGTGAGAGGGCAGTAAGTAACACTGAAGCTTTCTTT.

The chain combines TRBV29-1 with TRBJ1-1; D is undetermined. CDR3 length equals 12 residues. In germline, CDR1 is SQVTM, CDR2 ANQGSEA. V was shortened by 0 bases and J by 8 bases, with 10 bases between the two germline ends. The DNA of the CDR3 is TGCAGCGTTGAAGAGTGGCAGACCGAAGCTTTCTTT. Its translation: CSVEEWQTEAFF.